This note documents a single T cell receptor (beta chain) sequence. A read error may account for a junction end that differs from germline. Subjects with ophthalmopathy showed a Clinical Activity Score no lower than 3, a NOSPECS grade no lower than 4, and a duration shorter than 3 months. This record comes from a study of T cells in Graves' hyperthyroidism and ophthalmopathy. The CDR3 consists of 15 residues. Per germline, CDR1 SGDLS and CDR2 YYNGEE. Amplification of TCR beta CDR3 regions was performed using RNA transcripts as template. First-round RT-PCR targeting the TCR CDR3 was performed with the HTBI primer set. Via MiXCR, TCRdb re-called the multiplex PCR reads, giving one row per CDR3 protein. The sample has some 500,000 distinct CDR3 sequences, roughly a quarter seen once.

Sequencing was carried out using blood. The rearrangement links TRBV9 to TRBJ2-6; D unresolved. This clonotype was sampled from a woman aged 25 to 39 with Graves' ophthalmopathy. The CDR3 reads CASGVAGTGANVLTF. The DNA for the CDR3 is TGTGCCAGCGGCGTAGCTGGTACTGGGGCCAACGTCCTGACTTTC.